This TCR beta chain stems from a study of blood T cells in healthy people across ages. Findings and caveats of the study: It was the long-lived donors that had more naive CD4+ cells and higher diversity than aged donors. In the absence of known donor CMV status, changes in expanded clonotypes were possibly confounded.

Next came a second PCR, run for about 7 to 12 cycles, which used a sample-barcoded 5' primer along with a J-beta primer mix. TCRdb recomputed calls from the 5' RACE reads with MiXCR, one row per CDR3 protein. The sample contains 1 million to 1.2 million distinct CDR3 sequences, 30% to 40% of which appear only once. The total RNA that was extracted per sample amounted to at least 5.5 micrograms. The CDR3 covers 15 residues. V lost 2 bases to trimming and J lost 8 bases, with 17 bases between them. The germline gives CDR1 SGHRS, CDR2 YFSETQ. As regards this clonotype: What it binds is unknown.

The chain recombines TRBV5-1 with TRBJ2-1; D gene uncertain. Specimen: blood. The sequence derives from a man aged 18 to 35 in good health. CDR3 amino acids: CASSLQSFSVDEQFF. In DNA, the CDR3 is TGCGCCAGCAGCTTACAGAGTTTTAGTGTCGATGAGCAGTTCTTC.